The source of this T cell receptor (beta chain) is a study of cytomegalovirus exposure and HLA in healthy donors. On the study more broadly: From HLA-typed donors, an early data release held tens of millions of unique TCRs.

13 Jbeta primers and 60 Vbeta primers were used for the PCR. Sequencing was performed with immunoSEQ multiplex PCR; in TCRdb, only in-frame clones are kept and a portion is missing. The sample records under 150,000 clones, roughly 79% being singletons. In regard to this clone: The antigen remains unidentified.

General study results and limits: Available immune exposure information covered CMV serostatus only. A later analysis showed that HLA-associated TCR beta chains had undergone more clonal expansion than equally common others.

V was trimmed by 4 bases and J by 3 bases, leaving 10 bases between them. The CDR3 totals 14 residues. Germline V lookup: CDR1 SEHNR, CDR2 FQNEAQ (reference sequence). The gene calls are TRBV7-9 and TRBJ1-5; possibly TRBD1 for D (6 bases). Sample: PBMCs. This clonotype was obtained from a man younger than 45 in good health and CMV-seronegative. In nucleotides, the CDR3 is TGTGCCAGCAGCTCGGGACATTTCAATCAGCCCCAGCATTTT. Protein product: CASSSGHFNQPQHF.